One sample yielded the 19 T cell receptor beta chains listed below, sequenced in a study of T cells in narcolepsy (dated by TCRdb to 2017 to 2018). The library was prepared using the immunoSEQ multiplex PCR assay. Drawn from immuneACCESS, this table holds only the in-frame rearrangements with V and J called that TCRdb kept. Clones are partly lost; checked studies trace under half to an unresolved V gene and leave the rest unexplained. Here the sample has nearly 35,000 clones; roughly 77% occur a single time. The ten largest clones take up around 2.5% of the sample. Input material: memory (CD45RA-) CD4+ T cells from blood. What the cell subset or site label conveys for this sample: memory T cells sorted ex vivo from peripheral blood. The receptors here all came from a human donor in good health.

The count of this clone is one. The gene calls are TRBV19 and TRBJ1-2; D not resolved. Germline CDR1 reads LNHDA; CDR2 reads SQIVND (reference sequence). This CDR3 has 17 amino acids. Trimming removed 3 bases from V and 0 bases from J, with 17 bases in between. Here the CDR3 DNA reads TGTGCCAGTAGTATTAACTCTGGACGGAAAGCTAACTATGGCTACACCTTC. Its translation: CASSINSGRKANYGYTF.

The chain joins TRBV27 to TRBJ2-7; 8 nucleotides align to TRBD2. J was trimmed by 0 bases and V by 6 bases; bases with no gene match: 7. The CDR3 loop spans 15 amino acids. Germline values: CDR1 MNHEY, CDR2 SMNVEV (reference sequence). The chain's CDR3 is CASRSLSGSSYEQYF. The CDR3 DNA reads TGTGCCAGCAGGTCCCTAAGCGGGAGCTCCTACGAGCAGTACTTC.

The chain links TRBV5-4 to TRBJ2-5; TRBD2 matches at 11 bases. This CDR3 region has 15 residues. CDR1 and CDR2 (germline): SGHNT, YYREEE (reference sequence). The junction had 5 bases not matched to a gene; V was cut back by 4 bases and J by 3 bases. The CDR3: CASSRGTSGKETQYF. The CDR3 region has the DNA TGTGCCAGCAGCCGCGGGACTAGCGGAAAAGAGACCCAGTACTTC.

V usage is TRBV25-1 and J usage is TRBJ1-2; D is undetermined. This CDR3 has 11 amino acids. Germline V lookup: CDR1 MGHDK, CDR2 SYGVNS. V lost 4 bases and J lost 6, with 6 bases in between. The CDR3 loop reads CASSVGHGYTF. CDR3 bases: TGTGCCAGCAGTGTGGGCCATGGCTACACCTTC.

V is TRBV6-5 and J is TRBJ1-5; D ambiguous. Trimming cost V 9 bases and J 0 bases, with 12 bases left between them. The germline gives CDR1 MNHEY, CDR2 SVGAGI. The CDR3 extends over 14 amino acids. The CDR3 is CARPNPYSNQPQHF. The CDR3 region has the DNA TGTGCCAGACCGAATCCGTATAGCAATCAGCCCCAGCATTTT.

V is TRBV7-9 and J is TRBJ2-3, with TRBD2 matching over 7 bases. The CDR3 consists of 13 residues. The germline V gene has CDR1 SEHNR and CDR2 FQNEAQ (reference sequence). With 8 bases clipped from V and 3 bases from J, the junction kept 5 bases outside the gene matches. CDR3 sequence (DNA): TGTGCCAGCCGGACTAGTGGGACAGATACGCAGTATTTT. Amino acids: CASRTSGTDTQYF.

By its share, this clone is medium-sized. The rearrangement links TRBV6-1 to TRBJ1-4; D may be TRBD1 (5 bases). The CDR3 is 15 amino acids. Deletions cut 6 bases from V and 3 bases from J, with 14 bases between. Germline loops: CDR1 MNHNS, CDR2 SASEGT. For the CDR3, the DNA is TGTGCCAGCAGAAGAGAGGACATCGCTAATGAAAAACTGTTTTTT. It specifies CASRREDIANEKLFF.

The chain employs TRBV4-2 and TRBJ1-4, with 12 bases fitting TRBD1. Germline CDR1 and CDR2: LGHNA and YNFKEQ. V gave up 4 bases and J gave up 6 bases; unmatched junction bases: 12. The CDR3 has 18 amino acids. DNA for the CDR3: TGTGCCAGCAGCCGCACGGGACAGGGGGCGCTGGGGGATGAAAAACTGTTTTTT. This encodes CASSRTGQGALGDEKLFF.

The chain combines TRBV19 with TRBJ1-4, with 8 positions matching TRBD1. V lost 3 bases, J lost 3 bases, and 3 bases stayed unmatched. In germline, CDR1 is LNHDA, CDR2 SQIVND (reference sequence). This CDR3 is built from 15 residues. In nucleotides, the CDR3 is TGTGCCAGTAGTATCCAGGGGGCCGCTAATGAAAAACTGTTTTTT. Encoded protein: CASSIQGAANEKLFF.

The V call is TRBV5-1, the J call TRBJ2-7; D is perhaps TRBD1 or TRBD2 (6 bases each). This CDR3 has 16 amino acids. Germline values: CDR1 SGHRS, CDR2 YFSETQ. The ends were cut back, 0 bases at V and 2 bases at J, with 15 bases in the middle. CDR3 in DNA: TGCGCCAGCAGCTTGGAAATAGGGGGGATAACCTACGAGCAGTACTTC. Protein sequence: CASSLEIGGITYEQYF.

The rearrangement joins TRBV9 to TRBJ2-1; D call uncertain. The ends were cut back, 0 bases at V and 7 bases at J, with 14 bases in the middle. The length of the CDR3 is 15 residues. Germline CDR1 SGDLS, CDR2 YYNGEE. CDR3 region: CASSVASLGRNEQFF. CDR3 sequence (DNA): TGTGCCAGCAGCGTAGCCTCCCTCGGCCGTAATGAGCAGTTCTTC.

This clone is a singleton in its sample. The V and J genes are TRBV5-1 and TRBJ2-3; D may be TRBD1 (6 bases). Germline V gene lookup returns CDR1 SGHRS and CDR2 YFSETQ. The CDR3 sequence is 19 residues long. The V and J ends lost 6 bases and 2 bases respectively, with 28 bases between them. In nucleotides, the CDR3 is TGCGCCAGCAAGAGGGGTTTGGTGGGAACAGGGCCCGACACAGATACGCAGTATTTT. Amino acids: CASKRGLVGTGPDTDTQYF.

The V call is TRBV18, the J call TRBJ1-1; TRBD1 is a possible D gene (6 bases). CDR3 length: 15 residues. Trimming cost V 8 bases and J 1 base, with 17 bases left between them. Germline CDR1 reads KGHSH; CDR2 reads LQKENI. The CDR3 sequence: CASTLGGGQNTEAFF. The CDR3 coding sequence is TGTGCCAGCACCCTTGGGGGGGGCCAGAACACTGAAGCTTTCTTT.

V and J are TRBV6-1 and TRBJ2-3, with 10 bases aligning to TRBD2. The germline gives CDR1 MNHNS, CDR2 SASEGT. J gave up 7 bases and V 2 bases, and 6 bases lay outside the gene matches. The CDR3 contains 15 residues. Here the CDR3 reads CASSEYERGGYTQYF. The CDR3 region has the DNA TGTGCCAGCAGTGAATACGAGCGGGGGGGATATACGCAGTATTTT.

This clone has only a few counts. The chain joins TRBV19 to TRBJ1-5, with D uncertain. The CDR3 is 12 residues long. The V gene's germline CDR1 is LNHDA and CDR2 SQIVND (reference sequence). Trimming left V 5 bases short and J 7 bases short, with 9 bases between. CDR3 DNA: TGTGCCAGTAGTTTTCCCGGGCAGCCCCAGCATTTT. Its translation is CASSFPGQPQHF.

V and J are TRBV4-1 and TRBJ2-2; D might be TRBD2 (5 bases). The CDR3 has 15 residues. V was trimmed by 1 base and J by 7 bases, leaving 13 bases between them. Germline lookup yields CDR1 MGHRA and CDR2 YSYEKL. CDR3 region: CASSQGARTGGELFF. CDR3 coding DNA: TGCGCCAGCAGCCAAGGGGCTAGGACTGGCGGGGAGCTGTTTTTT.

Comment on this clone: The junction departs from the called germline gene at one end, perhaps through a read error. This chain joins TRBV9 and TRBJ1-2, with D maybe TRBD1 (6 bases). This CDR3 is built from 16 residues. Germline CDR1 is SGDLS and CDR2 is YYNGEE. CDR3: CAGSVGQLGVNYGYTF. DNA of the CDR3: TGTGCCGGCAGCGTCGGACAGTTGGGCGTTAACTATGGCTACACCTTC. The full variable domain, with the rest looked up from reference TRBV9 and TRBJ1-2, is DSGVTQTPKHLITATGQRVTLRCSPRSGDLSVYWYQQSLDQGLQFLIQYYNGEERAKGNILERFSAQQFPDLHSELNLSSLELGDSALYFCAGSVGQLGVNYGYTFGSGTRLTVV.

V is TRBV5-1 and J is TRBJ2-1, with 10 bases matching TRBD2. Germline CDR1 SGHRS, CDR2 YFSETQ. Unmatched junction bases numbered 12, after V lost 1 base and J lost 5 bases. The CDR3 is 18 amino acids. CDR3 DNA: TGCGCCAGCAGCTTGTCGCCCCGCAGACTAGCGGGCAACAATGAGCAGTTCTTC. It yields the protein CASSLSPRRLAGNNEQFF.

A word on this clone: Other nucleotide sequences in the sample specify the same CDR3. V and J are TRBV6-1 and TRBJ1-1, with D unresolved. CDR3 length: 12 residues. Trimming shortened V by 6 bases and J by 1 base, and 6 bases separated the two germline ends. The V gene's germline CDR1 is MNHNS and CDR2 SASEGT. The CDR3 loop is CASSPTNTEAFF. CDR3 in DNA: TGTGCCAGCAGCCCGACGAACACTGAAGCTTTCTTT.